The 16 T cell receptor beta chains in this list originate from one sample, sequenced in a study of blood T cell repertoires in COVID-19. TCRdb's copy holds only in-frame clones and misses some; the assay was immunoSEQ multiplex PCR. The sample lists some 42,000 clones, roughly 90% seen once, with approximately 3% in the top ten. Sequencing was done on a sample of peripheral blood. These receptors were taken from a man aged 45 to 65 with active COVID-19.

V usage is TRBV5-4 and J usage is TRBJ2-3; TRBD2 aligns across 10 bases. V dropped 6 bases and J dropped 3; count of bases not matched to a gene: 7. The CDR3 loop spans 15 amino acids. Germline V gene sequence: CDR1 SGHNT, CDR2 YYREEE (reference sequence). Here the CDR3 DNA reads TGTGCCAGCACTCTTTTAGCGGGGGGTACAGATACGCAGTATTTT. Its protein is CASTLLAGGTDTQYF.

J is TRBJ2-3 and V is TRBV7-9, with 12 bases matching TRBD2. The germline gives CDR1 SEHNR, CDR2 FQNEAQ (reference sequence). The CDR3 loop spans 16 amino acids. The ends lost 3 bases at V and 1 base at J; junction bases unmatched: 2. In nucleotides, the CDR3 is TGTGCCAGCAGCTTTGGACTAGCGGGACGCACAGATACGCAGTATTTT. Its protein is CASSFGLAGRTDTQYF. Filled out from reference TRBV7-9 and TRBJ2-3, the complete variable domain reads DTGVSQNPRHKITKRGQNVTFRCDPISEHNRLYWYRQTLGQGPEFLTYFQNEAQLEKSRLLSDRFSAERPKGSFSTLEIQRTEQGDSAMYLCASSFGLAGRTDTQYFGPGTRLTVL.

The chain carries TRBV9 and TRBJ2-6; TRBD1 agrees at 11 bases. Germline V gene sequence: CDR1 SGDLS, CDR2 YYNGEE. Trimming cost V 3 bases and J 8 bases; bases outside gene matches: 13. This CDR3 has 18 residues. The CDR3 DNA is TGTGCCAGCAGCGCCCGGGACAGGGGGACACTGGGGTCCAACGTCCTGACTTTC. Protein product: CASSARDRGTLGSNVLTF.

The CDR3 loop reads CASSYYESTDTQYF. CDR3 nucleotides: TGTGCCAGCAGTTACTACGAGAGCACAGATACGCAGTATTTT. This chain joins TRBV6-5 and TRBJ2-3; D is undetermined. Germline loops: CDR1 MNHEY, CDR2 SVGAGI. CDR3 size: 14 residues. The germline V and J ends were trimmed by 1 base and 0 bases, with 5 bases remaining between them.

Only a few counts were recorded for this clone. This sequence joins TRBV10-3 and TRBJ2-5; weak D call: TRBD1 (6 bases). CDR3 length equals 15 residues. CDR1 is ENHRY and CDR2 is SYGVKD in the germline V gene. V was pared by 3 bases and J by 2 bases, with 13 bases between. The DNA of the CDR3 is TGTGCCATCAGTGACGGACAGATACTACAAGAGACCCAGTACTTC. This encodes CAISDGQILQETQYF.

The chain joins TRBV2 to TRBJ2-3; 11 bases are shared with TRBD2. The CDR3 consists of 16 residues. V trimming: 5 bases; J trimming: 5 bases; junction bases outside the gene matches: 9. The germline gives CDR1 SNHLY, CDR2 FYNNEI. The DNA for the CDR3 is TGTGCCAGCAGTACCCCTCCGGGACTAGCGGTAGATACGCAGTATTTT. This sequence encodes CASSTPPGLAVDTQYF.

CDR3 nucleotides: TGCGCCAGCAGCCAAGCTTGGGACAACAATGAGCAGTTCTTC. Translation gives CASSQAWDNNEQFF. The gene calls are TRBV4-3 and TRBJ2-1; D may be TRBD1 (6 bases). V lost 1 base and J lost 5, with 9 bases in between. Germline V gene lookup returns CDR1 LGHNA and CDR2 YSLEER. The CDR3 length is 14 residues.

The rearrangement joins TRBV6-5 to TRBJ2-1, with TRBD2 identical over 7 bases. The CDR3 is 15 residues long. Trimming cost V 8 bases and J 4 bases; bases outside gene matches: 11. Per the germline V gene, CDR1 is MNHEY and CDR2 is SVGAGI. The chain's CDR3 is CASCHAGRGYNEQFF. CDR3 nucleotides: TGTGCCAGCTGCCATGCTGGGCGGGGGTACAATGAGCAGTTCTTC.

V usage is TRBV5-1 and J usage is TRBJ2-2; maybe TRBD1 (5 bases). The V gene lost 7 bases and the J gene lost 3 bases, with 13 bases spanning the gap. The CDR3 consists of 14 residues. The germline gives CDR1 SGHRS, CDR2 YFSETQ. CDR3 sequence: CASGSDSDTGELFF. In DNA, the CDR3 is TGCGCCAGCGGATCAGACAGTGACACCGGGGAGCTGTTTTTT.

J is TRBJ2-1 and V is TRBV9; 7 nucleotides agree with TRBD1. The V segment lost 0 bases and the J segment 3 bases; nucleotides outside the gene matches: 3. CDR3 length: 15 amino acids. The germline gives CDR1 SGDLS, CDR2 YYNGEE. The CDR3 loop reads CASSVEGQYYNEQFF. CDR3 in DNA: TGTGCCAGCAGCGTAGAGGGACAGTACTACAATGAGCAGTTCTTC.

The CDR3 loop reads CASSGAAGGYTF. Written as DNA, the CDR3 is TGTGCCAGCAGCGGGGCCGCGGGGGGCTACACCTTC. The chain joins TRBV3-1 (or the pseudogene TRBV3-2) to TRBJ1-2; D is perhaps TRBD1 (5 bases). The length of the CDR3 is 12 residues. Trimming pared 5 bases from V and 8 bases from J, leaving 12 bases between. The germline CDR1 and CDR2 sequences are LGHDT and YNNKEL (reference sequence).

This chain links TRBV25-1 with TRBJ2-7; D may be TRBD2 (6 bases). The V end was cut by 3 bases, the J end by 3 bases, with 9 bases between. Germline assignment: CDR1 MGHDK and CDR2 SYGVNS. The CDR3 runs 13 residues. CDR3 bases: TGTGCCAGCAGTGATAGGGAGGTCTACGAGCAGTACTTC. Its protein is CASSDREVYEQYF.

V gene TRBV7-6 combines with J gene TRBJ2-7; D may be TRBD1 (6 bases). Looked up from germline, CDR1 is SGHVS and CDR2 is FNYEAQ. This CDR3 spans 15 amino acids. The germline V and J ends were trimmed by 2 bases and 6 bases, with 17 bases remaining between them. CDR3 coding DNA: TGTGCCAGCAGCTTAAGGGGGAGTTGGGCCAGCGAGCAGTACTTC. Its translation is CASSLRGSWASEQYF.

This clone was seen only once. The chain carries TRBV19 and TRBJ2-3; D perhaps matches TRBD2 (6 bases). V shed 9 bases and J shed 6 bases, with 16 bases lying between them. Germline CDR1 is LNHDA and CDR2 is SQIVND (reference sequence). The length of the CDR3 is 13 residues. The CDR3 spells CASSTPGRDTQYF. The CDR3 DNA reads TGTGCCAGCTCCACCCCGGGGAGGGATACGCAGTATTTT.

The count of this clone is one. V usage is TRBV9 and J usage is TRBJ1-4; possibly TRBD1 for D (6 bases). Between the trimmed V and J ends, which lost 0 bases and 0 bases, there was a span of 9 bases. This CDR3 is built from 16 residues. Germline-derived CDR1 and CDR2 are SGDLS and YYNGEE. CDR3 residues: CASSVGTATTNEKLFF. Here the CDR3 DNA reads TGTGCCAGCAGCGTAGGGACAGCTACAACTAATGAAAAACTGTTTTTT.

The rearrangement joins TRBV7-3 to TRBJ2-2; 7 bases map to TRBD1. The V and J ends lost 5 bases and 6 bases, in that order; junction bases with no gene match: 3. The V gene's germline CDR1 is SGHTA and CDR2 FQGTGA. The CDR3 sequence is 13 residues long. CDR3 DNA sequence: TGTGCCAGCAGCGTCGACAGGGCCGGGGAGCTGTTTTTT. This translates into CASSVDRAGELFF. The full variable domain, its missing parts supplied by reference TRBV7-3 and TRBJ2-2, is GAGVSQTPSNKVTEKGKYVELRCDPISGHTALYWYRQSLGQGPEFLIYFQGTGAADDSGLPNDRFFAVRPEGSVSTLKIQRTERGDSAVYLCASSVDRAGELFFGEGSRLTVL.